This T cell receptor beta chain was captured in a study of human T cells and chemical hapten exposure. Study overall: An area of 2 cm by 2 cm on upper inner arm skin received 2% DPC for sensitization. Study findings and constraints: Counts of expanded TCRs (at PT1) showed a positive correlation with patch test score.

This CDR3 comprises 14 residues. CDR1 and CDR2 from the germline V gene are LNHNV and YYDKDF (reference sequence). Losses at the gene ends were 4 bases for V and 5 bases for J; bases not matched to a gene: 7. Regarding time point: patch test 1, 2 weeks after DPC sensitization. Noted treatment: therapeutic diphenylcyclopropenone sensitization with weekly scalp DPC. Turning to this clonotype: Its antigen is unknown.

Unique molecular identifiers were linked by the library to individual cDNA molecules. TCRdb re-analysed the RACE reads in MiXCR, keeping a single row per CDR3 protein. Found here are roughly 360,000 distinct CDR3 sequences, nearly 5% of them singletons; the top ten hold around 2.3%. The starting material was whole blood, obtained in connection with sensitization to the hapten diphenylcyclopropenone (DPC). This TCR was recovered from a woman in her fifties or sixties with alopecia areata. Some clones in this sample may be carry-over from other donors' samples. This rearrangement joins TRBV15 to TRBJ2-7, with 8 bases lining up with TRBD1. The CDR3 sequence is CATSTGQGANEQYF. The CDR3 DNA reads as TGTGCCACCAGCACCGGGCAGGGGGCCAACGAGCAGTACTTC.